This T cell receptor beta chain stems from a study of control samples from healthy donors and cancer patients (dated by TCRdb to 2018 to 2020). At the junction V is shortened by 5 bases and J by 4 bases; bases outside the gene matches: 10. The CDR3 spans 15 residues, from the cysteine through the phenylalanine. Kept here is only the CDR3 DNA, which spans 45 bases and is read in frame from base 1. Looking up the germline V gene yields CDR1 SGHTA and CDR2 FQGTGA. The library was obtained by the immunoSEQ multiplex PCR assay. The immuneACCESS repertoire file appears here via TCRdb, limited to in-frame rearrangements. These files lack a portion of the clones; in checked studies, under half of the deficit traces to unresolved V genes, and the cause of the others is not known. The sample includes 120,000 or so clones, with approximately 94% observed a single time. The ten biggest clones cover 1.7% of the sample.

Comment on this clone: Its antigen specificity is not known. The sample holds no much larger clone one base away, and base qualities are not on file.

The sample taken for sequencing was PBMCs. The sequence was collected from a man in his fifties or sixties with head and neck cancer. The sequence is built from TRBV7-3 and TRBJ1-2; TRBD1 matches 7 bases in the middle. The DNA sequence follows: TGTGCCAGCAGCCCATCCGGACAGGCTACCTATGGCTACACCTTC. The encoded protein is CASSPSGQATYGYTF. The full variable domain, completed from the reference TRBV7-3 and TRBJ1-2 proteins outside the CDR3, reads GAGVSQTPSNKVTEKGKYVELRCDPISGHTALYWYRQSLGQGPEFLIYFQGTGAADDSGLPNDRFFAVRPEGSVSTLKIQRTERGDSAVYLCASSPSGQATYGYTFGSGTRLTVV.